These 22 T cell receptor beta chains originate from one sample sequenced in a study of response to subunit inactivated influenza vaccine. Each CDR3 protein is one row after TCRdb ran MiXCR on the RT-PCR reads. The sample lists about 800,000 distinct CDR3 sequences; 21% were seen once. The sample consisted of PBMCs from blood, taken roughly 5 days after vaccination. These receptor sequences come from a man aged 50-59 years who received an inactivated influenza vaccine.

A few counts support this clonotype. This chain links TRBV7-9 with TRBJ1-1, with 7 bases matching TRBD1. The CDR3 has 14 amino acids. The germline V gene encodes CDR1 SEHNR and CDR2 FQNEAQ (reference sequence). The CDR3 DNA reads TGTGCTGTTAGGACAGGAGTTTTGAACACTGAAGCTTTCTTT. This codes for CAVRTGVLNTEAFF.

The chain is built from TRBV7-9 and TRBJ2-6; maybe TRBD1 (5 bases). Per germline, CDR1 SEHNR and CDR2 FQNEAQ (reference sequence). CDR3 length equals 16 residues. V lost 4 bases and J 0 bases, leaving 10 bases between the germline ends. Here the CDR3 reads CASSSDTSSGANVLTF. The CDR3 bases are TGTGCCAGCAGCTCGGACACCAGCTCTGGGGCCAACGTCCTGACTTTC.

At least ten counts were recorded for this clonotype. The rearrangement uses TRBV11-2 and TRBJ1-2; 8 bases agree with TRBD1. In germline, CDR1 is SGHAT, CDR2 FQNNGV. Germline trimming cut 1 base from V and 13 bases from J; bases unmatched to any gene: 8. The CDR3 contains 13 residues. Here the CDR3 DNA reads TGTGCCAGCAGCTTAGGCAGGGGGCCTTTTCTCACCTTC. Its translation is CASSLGRGPFLTF.

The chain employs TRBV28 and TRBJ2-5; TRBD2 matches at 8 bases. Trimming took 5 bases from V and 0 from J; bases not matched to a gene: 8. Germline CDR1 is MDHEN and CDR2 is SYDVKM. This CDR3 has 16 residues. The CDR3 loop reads CASSPSGLGDQETQYF. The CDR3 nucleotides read TGTGCCAGCAGTCCGTCGGGACTAGGGGACCAAGAGACCCAGTACTTC.

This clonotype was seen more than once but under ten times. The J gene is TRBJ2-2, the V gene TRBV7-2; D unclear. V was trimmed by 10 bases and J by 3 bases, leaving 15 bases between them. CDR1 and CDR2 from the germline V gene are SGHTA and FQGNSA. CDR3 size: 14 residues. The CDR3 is CAIALRLYTGELFF. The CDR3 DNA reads TGTGCCATCGCTCTAAGGTTGTACACCGGGGAGCTGTTTTTT.

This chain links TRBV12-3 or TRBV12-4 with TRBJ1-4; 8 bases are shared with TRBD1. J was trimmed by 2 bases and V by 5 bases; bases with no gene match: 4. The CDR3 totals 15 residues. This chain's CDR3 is CASSPRTGTNEKLFF. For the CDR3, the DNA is TGTGCCAGCAGTCCCCGGACAGGGACTAATGAAAAACTGTTTTTT.

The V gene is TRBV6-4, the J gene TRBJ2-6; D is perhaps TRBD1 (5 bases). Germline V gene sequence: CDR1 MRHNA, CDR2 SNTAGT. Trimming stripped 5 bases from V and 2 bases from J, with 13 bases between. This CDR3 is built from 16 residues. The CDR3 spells CASSQGLGAGANVLTF. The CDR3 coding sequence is TGTGCCAGCAGTCAAGGGTTAGGGGCTGGGGCCAACGTCCTGACTTTC.

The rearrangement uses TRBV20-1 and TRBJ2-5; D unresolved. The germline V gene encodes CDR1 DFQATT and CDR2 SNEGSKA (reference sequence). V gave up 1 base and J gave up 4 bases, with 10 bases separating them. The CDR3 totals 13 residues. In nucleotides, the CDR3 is TGCAGTGCTAGAGGACACAACCGAGAGACCCAGTACTTC. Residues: CSARGHNRETQYF.

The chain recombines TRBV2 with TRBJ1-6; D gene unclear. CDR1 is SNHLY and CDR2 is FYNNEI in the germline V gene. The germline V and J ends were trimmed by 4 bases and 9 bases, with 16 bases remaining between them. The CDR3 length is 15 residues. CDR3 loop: CASSVGLGLGSPLHF. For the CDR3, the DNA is TGTGCCAGCAGTGTTGGCTTGGGGTTAGGTTCACCCCTCCACTTT. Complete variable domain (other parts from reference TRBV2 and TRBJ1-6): EPEVTQTPSHQVTQMGQEVILRCVPISNHLYFYWYRQILGQKVEFLVSFYNNEISEKSEIFDDQFSVERPDGSNFTLKIRSTKLEDSAMYFCASSVGLGLGSPLHFGNGTRLTVT.

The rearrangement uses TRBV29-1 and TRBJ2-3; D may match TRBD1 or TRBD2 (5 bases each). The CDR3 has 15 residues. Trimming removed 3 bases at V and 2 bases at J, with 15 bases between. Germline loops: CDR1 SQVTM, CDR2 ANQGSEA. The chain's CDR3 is CSVDRGAGNTDTQYF. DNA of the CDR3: TGCAGCGTTGATCGGGGAGCAGGGAACACAGATACGCAGTATTTT.

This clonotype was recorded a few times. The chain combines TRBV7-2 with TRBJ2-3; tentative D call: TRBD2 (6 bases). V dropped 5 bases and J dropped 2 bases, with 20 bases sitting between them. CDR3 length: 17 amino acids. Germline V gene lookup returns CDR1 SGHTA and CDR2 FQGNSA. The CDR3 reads CASSRPPPAGFTDTQYF. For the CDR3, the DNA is TGTGCCAGCAGCCGCCCTCCCCCTGCGGGATTCACAGATACGCAGTATTTT.

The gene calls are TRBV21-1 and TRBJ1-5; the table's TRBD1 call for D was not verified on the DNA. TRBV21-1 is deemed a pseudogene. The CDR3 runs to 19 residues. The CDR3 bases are TGTGCCAGCAGCGTCAGGTTATCCCCTAAGCTAGATAGCAATCAGCCCCAGCATTTT. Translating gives CASSVRLSPKLDSNQPQHF.

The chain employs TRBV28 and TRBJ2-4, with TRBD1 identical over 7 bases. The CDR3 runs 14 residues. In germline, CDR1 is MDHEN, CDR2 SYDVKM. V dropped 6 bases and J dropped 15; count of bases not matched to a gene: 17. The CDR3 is CASRSGTASSKRYF. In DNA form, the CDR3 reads TGTGCCAGCAGATCCGGGACAGCCAGTTCAAAAAGGTACTTC.

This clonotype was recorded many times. The CDR3 spells CASSTQASSTDTQYF. The CDR3 DNA sequence: TGTGCCAGCAGCACGCAGGCCTCTAGCACAGATACGCAGTATTTT. V is TRBV7-2 and J is TRBJ2-3, with no clear D. The CDR3 runs 15 residues. Between the trimmed V and J ends, which lost 5 bases and 0 bases, there was a span of 12 bases. Germline-derived CDR1 and CDR2 are SGHTA and FQGNSA.

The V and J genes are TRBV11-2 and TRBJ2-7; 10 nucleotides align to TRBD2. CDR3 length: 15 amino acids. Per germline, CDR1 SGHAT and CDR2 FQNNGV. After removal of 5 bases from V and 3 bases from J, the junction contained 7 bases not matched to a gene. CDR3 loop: CASSLAGESGYEQYF. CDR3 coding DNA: TGTGCCAGCAGCCTAGCGGGAGAATCGGGCTACGAGCAGTACTTC.

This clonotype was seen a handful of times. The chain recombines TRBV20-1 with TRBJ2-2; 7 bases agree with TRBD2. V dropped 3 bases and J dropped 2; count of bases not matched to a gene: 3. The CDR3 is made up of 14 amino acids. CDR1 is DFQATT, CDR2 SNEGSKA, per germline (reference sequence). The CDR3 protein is CSASGGFNTGELFF. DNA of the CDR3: TGCAGTGCTAGCGGGGGGTTCAACACCGGGGAGCTGTTTTTT.

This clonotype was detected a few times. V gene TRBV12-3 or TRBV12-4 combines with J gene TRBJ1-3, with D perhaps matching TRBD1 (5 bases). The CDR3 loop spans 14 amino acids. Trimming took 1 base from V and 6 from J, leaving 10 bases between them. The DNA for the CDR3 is TGTGCCAGCAGTTTAGGGCAGGGCTTAAACACCATATATTTT. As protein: CASSLGQGLNTIYF.

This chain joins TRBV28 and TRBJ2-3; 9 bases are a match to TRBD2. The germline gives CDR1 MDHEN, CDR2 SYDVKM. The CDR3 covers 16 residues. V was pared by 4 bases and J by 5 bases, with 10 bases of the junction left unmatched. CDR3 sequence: CASSSPGTSSRDTQYF. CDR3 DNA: TGTGCCAGCAGTTCACCAGGGACTAGCTCGAGAGATACGCAGTATTTT.

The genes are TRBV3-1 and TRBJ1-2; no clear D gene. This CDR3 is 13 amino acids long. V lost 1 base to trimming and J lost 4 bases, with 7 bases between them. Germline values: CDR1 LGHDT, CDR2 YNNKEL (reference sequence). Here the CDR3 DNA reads TGTGCCAGCAGCCAAGTGCAGGTCTATGGCTACACCTTC. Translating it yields CASSQVQVYGYTF. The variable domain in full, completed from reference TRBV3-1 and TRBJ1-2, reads DTAVSQTPKYLVTQMGNDKSIKCEQNLGHDTMYWYKQDSKKFLKIMFSYNNKELIINETVPNRFSPKSPDKAHLNLHINSLELGDSAVYFCASSQVQVYGYTFGSGTRLTVV.

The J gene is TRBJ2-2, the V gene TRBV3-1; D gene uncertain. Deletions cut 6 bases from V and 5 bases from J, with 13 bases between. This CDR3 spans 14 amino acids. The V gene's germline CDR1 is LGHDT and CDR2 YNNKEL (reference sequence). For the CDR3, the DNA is TGTGCCAGCAGGGATACTACTCCGACCGGGGAGCTGTTTTTT. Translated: CASRDTTPTGELFF.

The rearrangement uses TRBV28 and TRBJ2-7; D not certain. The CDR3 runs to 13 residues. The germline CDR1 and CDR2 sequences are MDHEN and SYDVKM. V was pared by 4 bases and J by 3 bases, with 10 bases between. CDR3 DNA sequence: TGTGCCAGCAGTTCGGCAGTCGACTACGAGCAGTACTTC. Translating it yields CASSSAVDYEQYF.

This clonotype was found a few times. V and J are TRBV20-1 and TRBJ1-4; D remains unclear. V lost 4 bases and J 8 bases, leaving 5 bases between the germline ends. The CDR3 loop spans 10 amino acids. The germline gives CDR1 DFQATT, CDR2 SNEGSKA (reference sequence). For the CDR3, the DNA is TGCAGTGCTACGGAGGAAAAACTGTTTTTT. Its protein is CSATEEKLFF.